One and the same sample provided the 9 T cell receptor beta chains below, sequenced in a study of CD8+CD57+ T cells in acquired aplastic anemia. It was patients with CD8+CD57+ cell expansion by flow cytometry who were chosen for sequencing. CDR3 and TCR beta VDJ profiling relied on genomic DNA as the template. TCRdb itself ran the reads through MiXCR, one entry per CDR3 protein. The sample records roughly 280,000 distinct CDR3 sequences, 56% being singletons. The material sequenced was sorted CD4+, CD8+, or CD8+CD57+ T cells (not recorded which) from PBMCs. The origin of the receptors is a human donor with aplastic anemia.

Many counts were recorded for this clonotype. J is TRBJ2-2 and V is TRBV11-2; the D gene is possibly TRBD1 (5 bases). Trimming pared 1 base from V and 7 bases from J, leaving 13 bases between. CDR1 is SGHAT, CDR2 FQNNGV, per germline. This CDR3 spans 15 amino acids. CDR3 DNA: TGTGCCAGCAGCTTAGTTGGGCAGGGAAACGGGGAGCTGTTTTTT. Its protein product is CASSLVGQGNGELFF.

This chain joins TRBV15 and TRBJ2-7; tentative D call: TRBD2 (6 bases). CDR1 is LNHNV and CDR2 is YYDKDF in the germline V gene (reference sequence). Trimming shortened V by 2 bases and J by 5 bases, and 16 bases separated the two germline ends. CDR3 length: 15 residues. This chain's CDR3 is CATSRRRATGDEQYF. The CDR3, as DNA: TGTGCCACCAGCAGAAGGAGGGCCACGGGGGACGAGCAGTACTTC.

Notes on this clonotype: This may come from a read error, since a much larger clone is one base off. The chain is built from TRBV5-1 and TRBJ2-1; TRBD1 aligns across 7 bases. V dropped 4 bases and J dropped 3; count of bases not matched to a gene: 7. There are 15 residues in the CDR3. Germline loops: CDR1 SGHRS, CDR2 YFSETQ. CDR3 loop: CASSLTGQSYNEQFF. CDR3 sequence (DNA): TGCGCCAGCAGCCTAACGGGACAGAGCTACAATGAGCAGTTCTTC. Looking up the rest from reference TRBV5-1 and TRBJ2-1 gives the full variable domain: KAGVTQTPRYLIKTRGQQVTLSCSPISGHRSVSWYQQTPGQGLQFLFEYFSETQRNKGNFPGRFSGRQFSNSRSEMNVSTLELGDSALYLCASSLTGQSYNEQFFGPGTRLTVL.

Comments on this clonotype: The junction differs from germline at one of its ends, possibly a read error. This chain uses TRBV15 with TRBJ2-3, with TRBD2 identical over 11 bases. Germline CDR1 LNHNV, CDR2 YYDKDF (reference sequence). This CDR3 has 16 amino acids. CDR3 in amino acids: CVTGALAGAITDTQYF. CDR3 DNA: TGTGTCACCGGCGCACTAGCGGGGGCCATCACAGATACGCAGTATTTT.

This sequence joins TRBV2 and TRBJ2-5; TRBD1 aligns across 7 bases. Germline-derived CDR1 and CDR2 are SNHLY and FYNNEI. CDR3 length: 12 residues. V lost 10 bases, J lost 5 bases, and 7 bases stayed unmatched. As DNA, the CDR3 is TGTGCCACCCAGGGGGTAGGGGAGACCCAGTACTTC. Amino acid sequence: CATQGVGETQYF. Filled out from reference TRBV2 and TRBJ2-5, the complete variable domain reads EPEVTQTPSHQVTQMGQEVILRCVPISNHLYFYWYRQILGQKVEFLVSFYNNEISEKSEIFDDQFSVERPDGSNFTLKIRSTKLEDSAMYFCATQGVGETQYFGPGTRLLVL.

About this clonotype itself: A much larger clone differs from this one at a single base, so this may be a read error. The CDR3 DNA sequence: TGTGCCAGCAGTTCGGGACTAGATGTGCAAACAGATACGCAGTATTTT. Translated, it gives CASSSGLDVQTDTQYF. The J gene is TRBJ2-3, the V gene TRBV6-6; 8 bases are shared with TRBD2. CDR1 is MNHNY and CDR2 is SVGAGI in the germline V gene (reference sequence). The CDR3 runs to 16 residues. With 4 bases clipped from V and 3 bases from J, the junction kept 9 bases outside the gene matches.

Turning to this clonotype: It is likely a read error, because the conserved phenylalanine at the end of the CDR3 is missing. CDR3 DNA sequence: TGTGCCAGCAGCCAGAGCGCGGGGAGCACAGACACGCAGTATCTT. Its protein product is CASSQSAGSTDTQYL. The V gene is TRBV7-3, the J gene TRBJ2-3; TRBD2 is a possible D gene (6 bases). The length of the CDR3 is 15 residues. CDR1 and CDR2 from the germline V gene are SGHTA and FQGTGA.

The chain carries TRBV2 and TRBJ1-2, with D unresolved. The CDR3 runs 13 residues. Germline-derived CDR1 and CDR2 are SNHLY and FYNNEI. Trimming stripped 3 bases from V and 1 base from J, with 6 bases between. The CDR3 region is CASSDSLNYGYTF. Written as DNA, the CDR3 is TGTGCCAGCAGTGACAGCCTTAACTATGGCTACACCTTC.

This clonotype was seen repeatedly, ten times or more. A read error may account for a junction end that differs from germline. V and J are TRBV7-2 and TRBJ2-7; 9 bases match TRBD1. This CDR3 contains 15 residues. CDR1 is SGHTA and CDR2 is FQGNSA in the germline V gene. DNA of the CDR3: TGTGCCAGCAGCTCCTCCGGGACAGGGACCTACGAACAGTACTTC. It codes for CASSSSGTGTYEQYF. The full variable domain, completed using reference TRBV7-2 and TRBJ2-7, is GAGVSQSPSNKVTEKGKDVELRCDPISGHTALYWYRQSLGQGLEFLIYFQGNSAPDKSGLPSDRFSAERTGGSVSTLTIQRTQQEDSAVYLCASSSSGTGTYEQYFGPGTRLTVT.